This TCR beta chain was found in a study of shared clonotypes between healthy human individuals. The CDR3 runs to 13 residues. Losses at the gene ends were 9 bases for V and 7 bases for J; bases not matched to a gene: 11. In germline, CDR1 is MNHNS, CDR2 SASEGT. Sorted-subset replicate PCRs used roughly 180 ng DNA, roughly 28,000 T cell genomes. Some clones are missing from TCRdb's copy, which holds only in-frame ones; the method was immunoSEQ multiplex PCR. The data hold about 2.4 million clones, with approximately 94% observed a single time. The receptor comes from a young man in good health. Specimen: naive CD4+ T cells sorted from blood. The subset denotes: CD45RA+ positively selected. The chain couples TRBV6-1 to TRBJ2-7; 8 bases align to TRBD2. Here the CDR3 DNA reads TGTGCCAGTTCAACCCGGGGGGGAAGGGAGCAGTACTTC. Translating gives CASSTRGGREQYF.